This TCR beta chain was retrieved from a study of blood T cells in healthy people across ages. Study results and limitations: Fewer expanded clones and more diversity marked long-lived versus aged donors. Estimates drawn from one million T cells were deemed to understate diversity.

Isolated per sample were at least 6 million PBMCs. For the second PCR, which ran for about 7 to 11 cycles, a sample-barcoded 5' primer and a J-beta primer mix were used. Each CDR3 protein gets one entry after TCRdb re-called the 5' RACE reads with MiXCR. The repertoire includes 870,000 or so distinct CDR3 sequences, 25% to 30% of them detected once, and around a sixth sits in the top ten. Note on this clonotype: What it binds is unknown.

Germline V gene lookup returns CDR1 SGHVS and CDR2 FQNEAQ. Trimming took 5 bases from V and 8 from J, leaving 16 bases between them. The CDR3 is 14 residues long. The chain is built from TRBV7-8 and TRBJ2-4; D gene ambiguous. This receptor was obtained from a woman at least 80 years old in good health. The sample comprised blood. The CDR3 DNA is TGTGCCAGCAGCGCCGTTGTTCGCGGTGACATTCAGTACTTC. Protein product: CASSAVVRGDIQYF.